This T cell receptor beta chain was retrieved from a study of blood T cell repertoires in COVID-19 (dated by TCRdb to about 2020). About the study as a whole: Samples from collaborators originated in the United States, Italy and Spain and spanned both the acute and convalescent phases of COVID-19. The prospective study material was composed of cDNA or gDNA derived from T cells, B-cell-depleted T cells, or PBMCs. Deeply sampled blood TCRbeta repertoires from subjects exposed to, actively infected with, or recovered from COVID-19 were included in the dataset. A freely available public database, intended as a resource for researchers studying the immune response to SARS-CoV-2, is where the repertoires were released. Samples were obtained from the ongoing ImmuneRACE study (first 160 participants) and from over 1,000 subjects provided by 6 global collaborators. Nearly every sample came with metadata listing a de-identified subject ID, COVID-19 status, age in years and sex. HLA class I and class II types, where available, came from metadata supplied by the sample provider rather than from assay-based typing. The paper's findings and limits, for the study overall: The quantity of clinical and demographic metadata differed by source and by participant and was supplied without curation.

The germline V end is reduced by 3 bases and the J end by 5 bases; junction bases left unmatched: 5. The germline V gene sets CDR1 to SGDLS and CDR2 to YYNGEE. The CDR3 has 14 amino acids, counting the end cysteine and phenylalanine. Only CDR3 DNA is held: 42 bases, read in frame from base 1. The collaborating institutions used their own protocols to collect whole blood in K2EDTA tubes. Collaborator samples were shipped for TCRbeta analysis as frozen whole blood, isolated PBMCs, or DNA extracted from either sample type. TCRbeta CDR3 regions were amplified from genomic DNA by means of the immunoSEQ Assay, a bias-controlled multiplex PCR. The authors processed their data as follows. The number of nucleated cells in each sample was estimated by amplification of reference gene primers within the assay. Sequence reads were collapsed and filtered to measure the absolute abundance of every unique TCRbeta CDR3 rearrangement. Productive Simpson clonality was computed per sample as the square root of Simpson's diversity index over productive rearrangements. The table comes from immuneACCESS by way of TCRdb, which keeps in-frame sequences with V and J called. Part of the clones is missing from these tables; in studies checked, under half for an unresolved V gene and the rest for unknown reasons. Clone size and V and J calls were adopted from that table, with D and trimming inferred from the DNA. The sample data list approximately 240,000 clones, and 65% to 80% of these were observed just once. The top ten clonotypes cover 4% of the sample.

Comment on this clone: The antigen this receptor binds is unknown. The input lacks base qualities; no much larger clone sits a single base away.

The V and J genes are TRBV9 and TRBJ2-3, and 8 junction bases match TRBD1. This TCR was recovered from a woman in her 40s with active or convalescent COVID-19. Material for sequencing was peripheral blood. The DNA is TGTGCCAGCAGCGCTACAGGGGGTATAGATACGCAGTATTTT. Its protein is CASSATGGIDTQYF. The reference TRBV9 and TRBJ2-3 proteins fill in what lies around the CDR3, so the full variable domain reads DSGVTQTPKHLITATGQRVTLRCSPRSGDLSVYWYQQSLDQGLQFLIQYYNGEERAKGNILERFSAQQFPDLHSELNLSSLELGDSALYFCASSATGGIDTQYFGPGTRLTVL.